The source of this TCR beta chain is a study of type 1 regulatory T cells. Study-level background: T-allo10 is a Tr1-enriched, alloantigen-specific CD4 T cell product made in vitro.

Study results and caveats: Type 1 regulatory T cells had a more restricted TCR repertoire than non-type 1 regulatory T cells.

This clonotype was found a few times. Its antigen is as yet unknown. V lost 4 bases, J lost 1 base, and 4 bases stayed unmatched. Germline V gives CDR1 LGHDT, CDR2 YNNKEL (reference sequence). CDR3 length equals 15 residues. From the reads, TCRdb called clonotypes with MiXCR, one entry per CDR3 protein. The sample includes 70,000 or so distinct CDR3 sequences, roughly 20% of them seen just once. The source material was cultured type 1 regulatory T (Tr1) cells, either the whole culture or a sorted fraction (not recorded which). This TCR came from a human donor in good health. The chain uses TRBV3-1 and TRBJ2-5; 9 bases are shared with TRBD2. The CDR3 bases are TGTGCCAGCAGCCCCCTAGCGGGACGCCAAGAGACCCAGTACTTC. This translates into CASSPLAGRQETQYF.